This T cell receptor (beta chain) was documented in a study of cytomegalovirus exposure and HLA in healthy donors. Study-wide findings and caveats: Most TCRs appeared rarely, but some public TCRs recurred in many donors. The study labeled under 200 TCR beta chains cytomegalovirus-associated. High specificity and sensitivity for cytomegalovirus status were reported for the classifier. It was confirmed in vitro that a few of the CMV-associated chains were specific for CMV antigens.

With regard to this clone: The antigen remains undetermined.

The germline CDR1 and CDR2 sequences are SNHLY and FYNNEI. V lost 7 bases and J 10 bases, leaving 14 bases between the germline ends. This CDR3 region has 13 residues. Here immunoSEQ multiplex PCR was the method, and the copy in TCRdb shows in-frame clones only, minus some. The profile shows some 250,000 clones, around 90% of them singletons. The receptor was isolated from a woman between 18 and 30 years old in good health and CMV-seronegative. The specimen was PBMCs. The chain recombines TRBV2 with TRBJ1-6; unclear D gene. The CDR3 sequence is CASMSQWRSPLHF. The CDR3 nucleotides are TGTGCCAGCATGAGCCAATGGAGATCACCCCTCCACTTT.